This is a list of T cell receptor beta chains from one sample in a study of identical twins. Via MiXCR, TCRdb re-called the 5' RACE reads, giving one row per CDR3 protein. Among hundreds of thousands of distinct CDR3 sequences, about 20% were seen once, and the ten largest hold around 13%. The data also belong to a second study, concerning T cells expressing NK-cell markers.

The specimen sequenced was PBMCs. Every receptor here comes from a woman under 30 in good health. Both conserved end residues are trimmed from each CDR3.

TRBV6-2/TRBV6-3	TRBJ2-6	ASSPDTGANVLT
TRBV12-3/TRBV12-4	TRBJ1-1	ASSFGGAEAF
TRBV6-2/TRBV6-3	TRBJ2-2	AVGGAGELF
TRBV12-3/TRBV12-4	TRBJ2-1	ASTRMDNEQF
TRBV20-1	TRBJ2-7	SAPPGTSVHEQY
TRBV3-1	TRBJ2-2	ASSQRAGGELF
TRBV20-1	TRBJ2-5	SASGGHEETQY
TRBV7-2	TRBJ2-2	ASSLETSELF
TRBV29-1	TRBJ2-7	SVVFGPSYEQY
TRBV7-8	TRBJ2-7	ASSLASNSYEQY
TRBV20-1	TRBJ2-7	SAMGQLTSYEQY
TRBV6-1	TRBJ2-1	ASTYGDYNEQF
TRBV28	TRBJ2-7	ASNEKSGDDEQY
TRBV27	TRBJ2-7	ASSLGQGGEQY
TRBV20-1	TRBJ2-7	SAKGGGGYEQY
TRBV12-3/TRBV12-4	TRBJ2-1	ASRQRGLRSYNEQF
TRBV6-4	TRBJ1-1	ASSRDRGYEAF
TRBV12-3/TRBV12-4	TRBJ1-5	ASREGPKPQH
TRBV9	TRBJ2-5	ASSVGLAGRGLETQY
TRBV7-9	TRBJ2-1	ASTPGTEFYNEQF
TRBV5-1	TRBJ2-5	ASSQTGTKETQY
TRBV5-1	TRBJ2-7	ASRQDRGLYEQY
TRBV12-3/TRBV12-4	TRBJ1-1	ASSLAGRAMNTEAF
TRBV5-1	TRBJ2-7	ASSLGNTPSYEQY
TRBV9	TRBJ2-1	ASSVELADEQF
TRBV6-1	TRBJ2-7	ASNIAGTGNYEQY
TRBV7-9	TRBJ2-7	ASSYQGYEQY
TRBV5-1	TRBJ2-3	ASSYTGTGKDTQY
TRBV6-9	TRBJ2-3	ASRLRGTAAVTDTQY
TRBV29-1	TRBJ2-5	SVEDVGSSEWKGETQY
TRBV29-1	TRBJ1-1	SVVETAAEAF
TRBV12-3/TRBV12-4	TRBJ2-3	ASKTRQGARDTQY
TRBV18	TRBJ1-5	ASSPTSNQPQH
TRBV7-2	TRBJ2-3	ASSLTAGGRTDTQY
TRBV5-6	TRBJ2-3	ASSAGGTRSTDTQY
TRBV20-1	TRBJ2-4	TAERENIQY
TRBV7-2	TRBJ2-1	ASSLVARGLANNEQF
TRBV7-9	TRBJ2-1	ASGRSTEQF
TRBV2	TRBJ2-7	ASSATTGQYSEQY
TRBV29-1	TRBJ2-6	SVVPRTAGANVLT
TRBV10-3	TRBJ1-2	AISHTNNYGYT